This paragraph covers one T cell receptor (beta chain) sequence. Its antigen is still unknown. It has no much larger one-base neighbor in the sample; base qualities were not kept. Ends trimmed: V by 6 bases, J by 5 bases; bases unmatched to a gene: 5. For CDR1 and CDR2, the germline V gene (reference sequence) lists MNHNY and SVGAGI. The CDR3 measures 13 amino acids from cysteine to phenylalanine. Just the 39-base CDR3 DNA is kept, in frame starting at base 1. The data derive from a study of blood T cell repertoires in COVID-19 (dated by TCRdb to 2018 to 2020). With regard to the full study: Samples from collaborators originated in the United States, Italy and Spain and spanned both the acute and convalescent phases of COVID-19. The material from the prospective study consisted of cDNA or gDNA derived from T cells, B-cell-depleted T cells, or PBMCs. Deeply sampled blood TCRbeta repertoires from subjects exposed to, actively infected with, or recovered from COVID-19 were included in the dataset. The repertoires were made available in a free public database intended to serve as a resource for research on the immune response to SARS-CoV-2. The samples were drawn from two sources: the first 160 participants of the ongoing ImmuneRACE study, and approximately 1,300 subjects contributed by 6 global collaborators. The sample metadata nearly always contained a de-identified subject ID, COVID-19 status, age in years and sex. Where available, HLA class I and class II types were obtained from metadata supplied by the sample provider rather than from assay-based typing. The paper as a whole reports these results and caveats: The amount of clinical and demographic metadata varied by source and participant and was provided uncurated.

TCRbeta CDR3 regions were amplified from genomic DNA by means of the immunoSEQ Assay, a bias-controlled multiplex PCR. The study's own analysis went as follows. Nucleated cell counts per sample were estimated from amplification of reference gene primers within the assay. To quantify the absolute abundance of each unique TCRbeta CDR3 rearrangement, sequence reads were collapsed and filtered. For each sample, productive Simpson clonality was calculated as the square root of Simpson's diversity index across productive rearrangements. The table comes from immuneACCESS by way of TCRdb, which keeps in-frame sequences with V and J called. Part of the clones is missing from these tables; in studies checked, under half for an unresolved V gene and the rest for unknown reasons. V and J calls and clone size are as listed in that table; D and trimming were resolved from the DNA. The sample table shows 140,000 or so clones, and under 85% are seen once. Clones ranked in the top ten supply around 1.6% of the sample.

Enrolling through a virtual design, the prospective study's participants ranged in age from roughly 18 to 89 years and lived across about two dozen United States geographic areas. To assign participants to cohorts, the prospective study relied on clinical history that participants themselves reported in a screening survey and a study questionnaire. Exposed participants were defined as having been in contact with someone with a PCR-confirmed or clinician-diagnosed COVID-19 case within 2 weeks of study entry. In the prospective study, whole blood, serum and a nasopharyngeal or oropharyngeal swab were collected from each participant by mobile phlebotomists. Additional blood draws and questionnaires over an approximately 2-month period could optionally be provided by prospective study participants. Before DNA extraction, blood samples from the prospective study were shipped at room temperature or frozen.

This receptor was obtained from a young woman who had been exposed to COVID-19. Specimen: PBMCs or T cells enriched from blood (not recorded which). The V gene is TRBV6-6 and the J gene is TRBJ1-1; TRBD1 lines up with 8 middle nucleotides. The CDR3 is CASSRDRRTEAFF. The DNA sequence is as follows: TGTGCCAGCAGCAGGGACAGGAGAACTGAAGCTTTCTTT.